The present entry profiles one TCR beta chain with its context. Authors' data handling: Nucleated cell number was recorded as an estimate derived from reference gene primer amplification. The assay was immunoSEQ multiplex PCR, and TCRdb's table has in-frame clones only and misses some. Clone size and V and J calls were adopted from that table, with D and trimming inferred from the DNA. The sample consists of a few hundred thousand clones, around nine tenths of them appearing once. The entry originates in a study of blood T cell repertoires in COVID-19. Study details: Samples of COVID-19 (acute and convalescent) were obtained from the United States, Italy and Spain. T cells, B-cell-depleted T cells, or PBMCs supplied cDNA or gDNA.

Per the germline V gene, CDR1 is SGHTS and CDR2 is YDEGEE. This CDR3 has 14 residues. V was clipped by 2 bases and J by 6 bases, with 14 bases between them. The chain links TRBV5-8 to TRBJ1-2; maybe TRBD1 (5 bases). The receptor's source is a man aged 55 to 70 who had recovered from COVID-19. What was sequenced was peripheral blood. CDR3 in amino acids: CASSFWGWKDGYTF. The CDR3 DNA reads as TGTGCCAGCAGCTTTTGGGGCTGGAAGGATGGCTACACCTTC.